Below, 28 T cell receptor beta chains from the same sample are listed, as sequenced in a study of low-dose radiotherapy and immunotherapy resistance in tumors. First-strand cDNA used TRAV- and TRBV-specific primers, covering alpha and beta chains. Both a constant-region primer and a V-primer adapter served to amplify TCRs across around 20 PCR cycles. TCRdb re-called the reads with MiXCR, one entry per CDR3 protein. The table has about 9,800 distinct CDR3 sequences, around 79% seen once. The receptors here all came from a human donor with advanced metastatic prostate, ovarian, gallbladder or colorectal cancer (not recorded which). This table probably holds off-target reads from a library built for another chain.

V usage is TRBV5-1 and J usage is TRBJ2-2; TRBD2 agrees at 11 bases. The CDR3 runs to 16 residues. CDR1 SGHRS and CDR2 YFSETQ come from the germline V gene. V shed 0 bases and J 6 bases; nucleotides not matched to a gene: 4. In DNA form, the CDR3 reads TGCGCCAGCAGCTTGGGACTAGCGGGAATCTCCGGGGAGCTGTTTTTT. Amino acids: CASSLGLAGISGELFF.

V usage is TRBV29-1 and J usage is TRBJ1-2; D is ambiguous. The CDR3 extends over 13 amino acids. The germline CDR1 and CDR2 sequences are SQVTM and ANQGSEA. Between the trimmed V and J ends, which lost 0 bases and 5 bases, there was a span of 10 bases. The CDR3: CSVEDGFLYGYTF. CDR3 bases: TGCAGCGTTGAAGATGGATTTCTTTATGGCTACACCTTC.

The genes are TRBV7-8 and TRBJ2-2; D is uncertain. The CDR3 loop spans 16 amino acids. With 1 base removed from V and 1 base from J, the gap between germline ends came to 10 bases. Germline values: CDR1 SGHVS, CDR2 FQNEAQ. CDR3 bases: TGTGCCAGCAGCTTAGAGGTCCCTTTGAACACCGGGGAGCTGTTTTTT. This translates into CASSLEVPLNTGELFF.

The chain uses TRBV20-1 and TRBJ2-5; maybe TRBD1 (5 bases). There are 14 residues in the CDR3. The V end lost 3 bases, the J end lost 3 bases, and 14 bases lay between the germline ends. The germline V gene has CDR1 DFQATT and CDR2 SNEGSKA (reference sequence). The CDR3 nucleotides read TGCAGTGCTAGTGGGGCCCTGTCCAAAGAGACCCAGTACTTC. Translation: CSASGALSKETQYF.

This chain links TRBV20-1 with TRBJ2-1; weak D call: TRBD1 (5 bases). The CDR3 is made up of 12 amino acids. In germline, CDR1 is DFQATT, CDR2 SNEGSKA (reference sequence). V dropped 3 bases and J dropped 4 bases, with 7 bases sitting between them. This CDR3 reads CSASREYNEQFF. In DNA, the CDR3 is TGCAGTGCTAGCAGGGAATACAATGAGCAGTTCTTC.

The gene calls are TRBV5-1 and TRBJ1-5; D not resolved. Germline V gives CDR1 SGHRS, CDR2 YFSETQ. This CDR3 comprises 15 residues. V was cut by 4 bases and J by 3 bases, with 14 bases left in between. Written as DNA, the CDR3 is TGCGCCAGCAGCCTTCCCGGGTTCTCCAATCAGCCCCAGCATTTT. Translation gives CASSLPGFSNQPQHF.

The chain employs TRBV28 and TRBJ1-1; 12 bases fit TRBD1. Trimming removed 8 bases from V and 0 bases from J; junction bases left unmatched: 10. The CDR3 consists of 17 residues. Per germline, CDR1 MDHEN and CDR2 SYDVKM. For the CDR3, the DNA is TGTGCCAGCCAAACCCGGGACAGGGGGCCGATGAACACTGAAGCTTTCTTT. Translation gives CASQTRDRGPMNTEAFF.

The rearrangement links TRBV12-3 or TRBV12-4 to TRBJ2-7; 10 bases map to TRBD1. The CDR3 extends over 15 amino acids. Trimming cost V 4 bases and J 3 bases; bases outside gene matches: 6. CDR3 DNA: TGTGCCAGCAGTTCGACCGGGACAGGGGACTACGAGCAGTACTTC. The encoded protein is CASSSTGTGDYEQYF.

The chain uses TRBV19 and TRBJ1-2, with 11 bases matching TRBD1. Germline assignment: CDR1 LNHDA and CDR2 SQIVND (reference sequence). The CDR3 is made up of 14 amino acids. The junction had 5 bases not matched to a gene; V was cut back by 5 bases and J by 6 bases. The DNA of the CDR3 is TGTGCCAGTAGTTCGGACAGGGGGCTCGATGGCTACACCTTC. Its protein is CASSSDRGLDGYTF. The complete variable domain, with remaining parts taken from reference TRBV19 and TRBJ1-2, reads DGGITQSPKYLFRKEGQNVTLSCEQNLNHDAMYWYRQDPGQGLRLIYYSQIVNDFQKGDIAEGYSVSREKKESFPLTVTSAQKNPTAFYLCASSSDRGLDGYTFGSGTRLTVV.

The chain employs TRBV7-3 and TRBJ2-1; D is possibly TRBD1 (6 bases). CDR3 length: 15 residues. V lost 0 bases and J 6 bases, leaving 12 bases between the germline ends. Per the germline V gene, CDR1 is SGHTA and CDR2 is FQGTGA. CDR3 nucleotides: TGTGCCAGCAGCTTAACCCCCACAGGGATCAATGAGCAGTTCTTC. Translation gives CASSLTPTGINEQFF.

The chain employs TRBV7-9 and TRBJ2-7; 9 bases align to TRBD1. The V gene end was trimmed by 3 bases and the J gene end by 6 bases; junction bases not matched to a gene: 9. Germline V gene sequence: CDR1 SEHNR, CDR2 FQNEAQ (reference sequence). The CDR3 is 15 residues long. DNA for the CDR3: TGTGCCAGCAGCTTTTTTGGGACAGGGTCTGCCGAGCAGTACTTC. It is translated as CASSFFGTGSAEQYF.

This clonotype has just one count. This chain uses TRBV11-1 with TRBJ2-1; 8 positions match TRBD2. The CDR3 is made up of 15 amino acids. Looked up from germline, CDR1 is SGHAT and CDR2 is FQDESV (reference sequence). Unmatched junction bases numbered 1, after V lost 1 base and J lost 2 bases. DNA for the CDR3: TGTGCCAGCAGCTTAGAGGGACTAGCCTACAATGAGCAGTTCTTC. It specifies CASSLEGLAYNEQFF. Drawing the rest from reference TRBV11-1 and TRBJ2-1, the complete variable domain is EAEVAQSPRYKITEKSQAVAFWCDPISGHATLYWYRQILGQGPELLVQFQDESVVDDSQLPKDRFSAERLKGVDSTLKIQPAELGDSAMYLCASSLEGLAYNEQFFGPGTRLTVL.

The chain carries TRBV28 and TRBJ2-3; D remains unclear. V dropped 7 bases and J dropped 0 bases, with 11 bases sitting between them. Germline CDR1 and CDR2: MDHEN and SYDVKM. This CDR3 region has 14 residues. The CDR3 loop is CASIGTVSTDTQYF. Written as DNA, the CDR3 is TGTGCCAGCATAGGTACTGTTAGCACAGATACGCAGTATTTT.

This clonotype was observed a few times. Here the CDR3 DNA reads TGTGCCAGCAGCCAAGCGCGGTACAATGAGCAGTTCTTC. Translating it yields CASSQARYNEQFF. The chain is built from TRBV14 and TRBJ2-1, with D uncertain. Germline loops: CDR1 SGHDN, CDR2 FVKESK. The V end was cut by 1 base, the J end by 4 bases, with 5 bases between. The length of the CDR3 is 13 residues.

This chain joins TRBV28 and TRBJ2-7, with a tentative D call TRBD2 (6 bases). The V gene's germline CDR1 is MDHEN and CDR2 SYDVKM. The V end was cut by 4 bases, the J end by 2 bases, with 12 bases between. The CDR3 length is 14 residues. The CDR3 spells CASSYPSETYEQYF. DNA of the CDR3: TGTGCCAGCAGTTATCCTAGCGAAACCTACGAGCAGTACTTC.

The V gene is TRBV6-6, the J gene TRBJ2-1, with 9 bases that match TRBD2. After removal of 0 bases from V and 0 bases from J, the junction contained 0 bases not matched to a gene. Germline V gene lookup returns CDR1 MNHNY and CDR2 SVGAGI (reference sequence). The CDR3 length is 16 residues. The CDR3 DNA reads TGTGCCAGCAGTTACTCTAGCGGGAGCTCCTACAATGAGCAGTTCTTC. This codes for CASSYSSGSSYNEQFF.

V is TRBV4-3 and J is TRBJ2-1; TRBD1 might be the D (5 bases). This CDR3 has 15 residues. Germline values: CDR1 LGHNA, CDR2 YSLEER. V was shortened by 0 bases and J by 4 bases, with 10 bases between the two germline ends. The CDR3 spells CASSQDGHVYNEQFF. CDR3 bases: TGCGCCAGCAGCCAAGACGGACACGTTTACAATGAGCAGTTCTTC.

The sample holds a few counts of this clonotype. The chain recombines TRBV28 with TRBJ2-5, with D possibly matching TRBD1 (8 bases). This CDR3 is built from 16 residues. Trimming removed 3 bases at V and 5 bases at J, with 19 bases between. Germline V gene lookup returns CDR1 MDHEN and CDR2 SYDVKM. The CDR3 region has the DNA TGTGCCAGCAGTTTCAGTCCCGACAGGGGAGGGGAGACCCAGTACTTC. Its translation: CASSFSPDRGGETQYF. The full variable domain, rest sourced from reference TRBV28 and TRBJ2-5, is DVKVTQSSRYLVKRTGEKVFLECVQDMDHENMFWYRQDPGLGLRLIYFSYDVKMKEKGDIPEGYSVSREKKERFSLILESASTNQTSMYLCASSFSPDRGGETQYFGPGTRLLVL.

The CDR3 here is CASTIPGAGNQPQHF. The CDR3 DNA sequence: TGTGCCAGCACTATACCTGGGGCGGGCAATCAGCCCCAGCATTTT. This chain uses TRBV28 with TRBJ1-5; tentatively, D is TRBD1 (5 bases). CDR1 and CDR2 from the germline V gene are MDHEN and SYDVKM. The CDR3 is made up of 15 amino acids. Trimming stripped 7 bases from V and 2 bases from J, with 15 bases between. The complete variable domain, with remaining parts taken from reference TRBV28 and TRBJ1-5, reads DVKVTQSSRYLVKRTGEKVFLECVQDMDHENMFWYRQDPGLGLRLIYFSYDVKMKEKGDIPEGYSVSREKKERFSLILESASTNQTSMYLCASTIPGAGNQPQHFGDGTRLSIL.

Concerning this clonotype: One end of the junction is discordant with germline, which a read error may explain. The chain joins TRBV28 to TRBJ2-1; possible D gene TRBD2, 6 bases. Germline-derived CDR1 and CDR2 are MDHEN and SYDVKM. The CDR3 totals 14 residues. CDR3 amino acids: CATSDPGVSGEQFF. The CDR3 DNA sequence: TGTGCCACCAGTGATCCGGGAGTCTCAGGAGAGCAGTTCTTC. Looking up the rest from reference TRBV28 and TRBJ2-1 gives the full variable domain: DVKVTQSSRYLVKRTGEKVFLECVQDMDHENMFWYRQDPGLGLRLIYFSYDVKMKEKGDIPEGYSVSREKKERFSLILESASTNQTSMYLCATSDPGVSGEQFFGPGTRLTVL.

The chain joins TRBV19 to TRBJ2-4; D tentatively reads TRBD1 or TRBD2 (6 bases each). CDR1 and CDR2 from the germline V gene are LNHDA and SQIVND (reference sequence). The CDR3 sequence is 14 residues long. The V gene lost 9 bases and the J gene lost 5 bases, with 17 bases spanning the gap. The DNA for the CDR3 is TGTGCCAGCAGTCCCTCAGGGGAGGAAAACATTCAGTACTTC. Residues: CASSPSGEENIQYF.

The chain uses TRBV2 and TRBJ2-7, with D hard to call. The V end lost 1 base, the J end lost 3 bases, and 28 bases lay between the germline ends. CDR1 and CDR2 from the germline V gene are SNHLY and FYNNEI. The CDR3 consists of 20 residues. The CDR3, as DNA: TGTGCCAGCAGTGAAGAGGCGGAACCGATTACTTTTTATCCGGTCTACGAGCAGTACTTC. Its protein product is CASSEEAEPITFYPVYEQYF.

This clonotype was seen a single time. The chain combines TRBV6-5 with TRBJ2-5; TRBD1 is a possible D gene (7 bases). Trimming removed 6 bases from V and 4 bases from J, with 18 bases in between. From germline, CDR1 is MNHEY and CDR2 SVGAGI. CDR3 length: 15 amino acids. The chain's CDR3 is CASRSRGTSRETQYF. The CDR3, as DNA: TGTGCCAGCAGAAGCAGGGGGACTTCGCGAGAGACCCAGTACTTC.

This clonotype turned up a few times. The chain couples TRBV4-3 to TRBJ2-1; the match to TRBD2 covers 9 bases. The germline V gene encodes CDR1 LGHNA and CDR2 YSLEER. This CDR3 has 15 amino acids. V was clipped by 1 base and J by 9 bases; unmatched bases: 7. The CDR3 DNA reads TGCGCCAGCAGCCAAGTGGCTAGCGGGATCAGTGAGCAGTTCTTC. Translated, it gives CASSQVASGISEQFF.

The CDR3 protein is CASSQDAGLAVVTGELFF. In DNA form, the CDR3 reads TGCGCCAGCAGCCAAGACGCCGGACTAGCGGTCGTCACCGGGGAGCTGTTTTTT. The chain is built from TRBV4-3 and TRBJ2-2; 10 nucleotides agree with TRBD2. Looked up from germline, CDR1 is LGHNA and CDR2 is YSLEER. The CDR3 consists of 18 residues. With 0 bases clipped from V and 4 bases from J, the junction kept 8 bases outside the gene matches.

This chain links TRBV6-2 or TRBV6-3 with TRBJ2-1, with 7 bases identical to TRBD2. CDR1 is MNHEY and CDR2 is SVGEGT in the germline V gene. The CDR3 length is 16 residues. J was trimmed by 6 bases and V by 7 bases; bases with no gene match: 15. CDR3 bases: TGTGCCAGCAAAGGGGAGGGGCTAGCGCGCAGCAATGAGCAGTTCTTC. Its translation: CASKGEGLARSNEQFF.

This chain links TRBV9 with TRBJ2-7; D gene unclear. The V gene lost 3 bases and the J gene lost 0 bases, with 13 bases spanning the gap. This CDR3 contains 15 residues. CDR1 is SGDLS, CDR2 YYNGEE, per germline. CDR3 DNA: TGTGCCAGCAGCGCTGATGAACTGGGCTCCTACGAGCAGTACTTC. The encoded protein is CASSADELGSYEQYF.

The chain uses TRBV28 and TRBJ2-1, with TRBD2 identical over 7 bases. V was clipped by 3 bases and J by 7 bases; unmatched bases: 9. In germline, CDR1 is MDHEN, CDR2 SYDVKM. The CDR3 loop spans 15 amino acids. Here the CDR3 reads CASSFPAGRENEQFF. CDR3 coding DNA: TGTGCCAGCAGTTTCCCAGCGGGGAGGGAAAATGAGCAGTTCTTC.